The entry that follows covers one TCR beta chain sequence. These data belong to a study of TIL therapy for anti-PD-1-resistant metastatic lung cancer. The overall study: Most patients had lung adenocarcinoma; a handful of tumors were EGFR-mutant, two ALK-rearranged; half smoked currently or formerly. Tumors carried a median approximately 1.6 non-synonymous mutations per megabase.

Noted time point: pre-treatment sample, taken before nivolumab and TIL therapy. This was the immunoSEQ v3 assay. The data were produced by immunoSEQ multiplex PCR, yet TCRdb's version contains in-frame clones alone and is incomplete. Seen here are roughly 20,000 clones, around four fifths observed once, and the top ten hold about 2.2%. Trimming cost V 4 bases and J 6 bases, with 19 bases left between them. The germline CDR1 and CDR2 sequences are SGHRS and YFSETQ. There are 15 residues in the CDR3. Sequenced material: blood, taken at baseline. The V gene is TRBV5-1, the J gene TRBJ1-1; the D gene is possibly TRBD1 (6 bases). The clonotype originates from a person aged 25 to 80 with non-small cell lung cancer. CDR3 DNA sequence: TGCGCCAGCAGCCCGTCCGTAGGGGGGGTCGCTGAAGCTTTCTTT. Amino acids: CASSPSVGGVAEAFF.